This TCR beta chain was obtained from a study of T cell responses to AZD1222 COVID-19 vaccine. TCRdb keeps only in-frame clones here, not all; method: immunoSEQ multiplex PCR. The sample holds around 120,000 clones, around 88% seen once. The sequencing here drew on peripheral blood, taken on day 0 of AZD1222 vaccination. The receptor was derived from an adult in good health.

The DNA of the CDR3 is TGTGCCACCGGCCTCTTCGGATTCAATCAGCCCCAGCATTTT. Its translation: CATGLFGFNQPQHF. The chain employs TRBV28 and TRBJ1-5, with D hard to call. V lost 10 bases and J lost 3, with 16 bases in between. CDR3 length equals 14 residues. CDR1 MDHEN and CDR2 SYDVKM come from the germline V gene. Supplemented by reference TRBV28 and TRBJ1-5, the full variable domain reads DVKVTQSSRYLVKRTGEKVFLECVQDMDHENMFWYRQDPGLGLRLIYFSYDVKMKEKGDIPEGYSVSREKKERFSLILESASTNQTSMYLCATGLFGFNQPQHFGDGTRLSIL.